These 19 T cell receptor beta chains share one sample of origin, sequenced in a study of blood T cell repertoires in COVID-19. Generated by immunoSEQ multiplex PCR, the TCRdb table keeps only in-frame clones and is missing some. The sample lists about 19,000 clones, about 87% seen once, with around 10% in the top ten. The sequencing sample was made of peripheral blood. The source of these receptors is a human donor in a cohort sampled during active COVID-19.

J is TRBJ2-5 and V is TRBV7-2, with TRBD2 matching over 8 bases. V was clipped by 0 bases and J by 5 bases; unmatched bases: 11. The CDR3 loop spans 17 amino acids. In germline, CDR1 is SGHTA, CDR2 FQGNSA. CDR3 DNA: TGTGCCAGCAGCTTAGCGACGGGGGGGGACCGGGTGGAGACCCAGTACTTC. It specifies CASSLATGGDRVETQYF.

On this clone: Sequence at one end of the junction differs from germline and may be a read error. The chain carries TRBV7-7 and TRBJ2-1, with TRBD1 matching 10 bases. Germline-derived CDR1 and CDR2 are SSHAT and FNYEAQ (reference sequence). The CDR3 is made up of 15 amino acids. The CDR3 loop is CASSRGTGDYNEQFF. Written as DNA, the CDR3 is TGTGCTAGCAGCAGAGGGACAGGGGATTACAATGAGCAGTTCTTC.

The chain is built from TRBV27 and TRBJ2-3; 9 nucleotides match TRBD1. V shed 3 bases, J shed 5 bases, and the junction held 6 bases outside the gene matches. This CDR3 spans 15 amino acids. The V gene's germline CDR1 is MNHEY and CDR2 SMNVEV (reference sequence). CDR3 in amino acids: CASSFADRGGDTQYF. CDR3 coding DNA: TGTGCCAGCAGTTTTGCCGACAGGGGGGGAGATACGCAGTATTTT.

The chain has TRBV2 and TRBJ1-2; TRBD1 matches 8 bases. CDR1 is SNHLY, CDR2 FYNNEI, per germline. This CDR3 is 14 amino acids long. Trimming removed 5 bases from V and 8 bases from J; junction bases left unmatched: 10. The CDR3 bases are TGTGCCAGCAGTCTCGGGACAGGCGTTGCCGGCTACACCTTC. Amino acid sequence: CASSLGTGVAGYTF.

V usage is TRBV18 and J usage is TRBJ2-7, with TRBD2 matching 12 bases. Looked up from germline, CDR1 is KGHSH and CDR2 is LQKENI. This CDR3 has 14 residues. J was trimmed by 5 bases and V by 1 base; bases with no gene match: 0. CDR3 residues: CASSPRTSGNEQYF. The CDR3 DNA follows: TGTGCCAGCTCACCACGGACTAGCGGGAACGAGCAGTACTTC.

In nucleotides, the CDR3 is TGTGCCAGCAGCAGGGATCTCCAGGGGGTTGGCGAAAAACTGTTTTTT. Translated: CASSRDLQGVGEKLFF. The V and J genes are TRBV11-1 and TRBJ1-4, with 7 bases identical to TRBD1. Germline loops: CDR1 SGHAT, CDR2 FQDESV (reference sequence). The trim removed 5 bases at V and 8 bases at J, leaving 14 bases unmatched. CDR3 length: 16 amino acids.

J is TRBJ2-5 and V is TRBV19; TRBD2 matches at 7 bases. Germline V gene data show CDR1 as LNHDA and CDR2 as SQIVND (reference sequence). The CDR3 sequence is 14 residues long. V gave up 6 bases and J gave up 1 base; unmatched junction bases: 5. This CDR3 reads CASRIGGSQETQYF. For the CDR3, the DNA is TGTGCCAGTAGGATTGGCGGGAGCCAAGAGACCCAGTACTTC.

This chain uses TRBV11-3 with TRBJ2-1; no definite D call. The V gene lost 1 base and the J gene lost 1 base, with 11 bases spanning the gap. Germline V CDR1 and CDR2: SGHNT, YENEEA. CDR3 length equals 16 residues. CDR3 bases: TGTGCCAGCAGCTTAGGGAGCACTCGATCCTACAATGAGCAGTTCTTC. This gives the protein CASSLGSTRSYNEQFF.

The V and J genes are TRBV7-7 and TRBJ2-1; 11 nucleotides line up with TRBD2. Germline CDR1 SSHAT, CDR2 FNYEAQ (reference sequence). The trim removed 0 bases at V and 4 bases at J, leaving 2 bases unmatched. This CDR3 region has 16 residues. This chain's CDR3 is CASSLAGLAEYNEQFF. The CDR3 bases are TGTGCCAGCAGCTTAGCGGGACTAGCGGAGTACAATGAGCAGTTCTTC.

This clone was seen once. CDR3 amino acids: CASSHRLGLADYNEQFF. The DNA of the CDR3 is TGTGCCAGCAGCCACAGACTGGGACTAGCGGACTACAATGAGCAGTTCTTC. The chain recombines TRBV14 with TRBJ2-1; TRBD2 aligns across 11 bases. The CDR3 length is 17 residues. The germline V gene has CDR1 SGHDN and CDR2 FVKESK. The J segment lost 3 bases and the V segment lost 3 bases, leaving 7 bases of the junction unmatched.

CDR3 DNA: TGTGCCAGCAGTTACGACAGAGACTACGAGCAGTACTTC. It encodes CASSYDRDYEQYF. The J gene is TRBJ2-7, the V gene TRBV6-6; a possible D gene is TRBD1 (5 bases). Deletions cut 2 bases from V and 3 bases from J, with 8 bases between. The germline V gene has CDR1 MNHNY and CDR2 SVGAGI (reference sequence). This CDR3 has 13 amino acids.

This clone was counted only a few times. The J gene is TRBJ2-1, the V gene TRBV20-1; no definite D call. CDR1 and CDR2 (germline): DFQATT, SNEGSKA (reference sequence). CDR3 length equals 11 residues. With 7 bases removed from V and 4 bases from J, the gap between germline ends came to 8 bases. CDR3 DNA sequence: TGCAGTGTCGCTAATTACAATGAGCAGTTCTTC. Amino acid sequence: CSVANYNEQFF.

The chain recombines TRBV7-2 with TRBJ2-7; 10 bases match TRBD2. After removal of 5 bases from V and 0 bases from J, the junction contained 4 bases not matched to a gene. CDR1 and CDR2 (germline): SGHTA, FQGNSA. CDR3 length: 15 residues. The CDR3 coding sequence is TGTGCCAGCAGCCCTGGGACTAGCGTCTCCTACGAGCAGTACTTC. Translation: CASSPGTSVSYEQYF. Drawing the rest from reference TRBV7-2 and TRBJ2-7, the complete variable domain is GAGVSQSPSNKVTEKGKDVELRCDPISGHTALYWYRQSLGQGLEFLIYFQGNSAPDKSGLPSDRFSAERTGGSVSTLTIQRTQQEDSAVYLCASSPGTSVSYEQYFGPGTRLTVT.

J is TRBJ2-5 and V is TRBV21-1; the D call TRBD2 from the table was never checked on the DNA. TRBV21-1 is assigned pseudogene status. The CDR3 runs 17 residues. The CDR3 sequence: CASSKALSSGYPETQYF. In DNA form, the CDR3 reads TGTGCCAGCAGCAAAGCGCTATCTAGCGGGTATCCAGAGACCCAGTACTTC.

This clone has a single count. V usage is TRBV7-8 and J usage is TRBJ2-1, with 10 bases aligning to TRBD2. CDR3 length: 16 amino acids. Germline CDR1 reads SGHVS; CDR2 reads FQNEAQ. Trimming removed 1 base from V and 10 bases from J; junction bases left unmatched: 10. The CDR3 DNA follows: TGTGCCAGCAGCTTAGTTAGTCTAGCGGGAGAGGGCGAGCAGTTCTTC. It yields the protein CASSLVSLAGEGEQFF. Looking up the rest from reference TRBV7-8 and TRBJ2-1 gives the full variable domain: GAGVSQSPRYKVAKRGQDVALRCDPISGHVSLFWYQQALGQGPEFLTYFQNEAQLDKSGLPSDRFFAERPEGSVSTLKIQRTQQEDSAVYLCASSLVSLAGEGEQFFGPGTRLTVL.

In this sample, this clone turned up once. This sample includes further DNA sequences coding for the same CDR3. This chain uses TRBV5-1 with TRBJ2-7; 9 nucleotides line up with TRBD1. The CDR3 extends over 15 amino acids. Germline assignment: CDR1 SGHRS and CDR2 YFSETQ. Losses at the gene ends were 5 bases for V and 1 base for J; bases not matched to a gene: 7. The CDR3 is CASSLRTGESYEQYF. Here the CDR3 DNA reads TGCGCCAGCAGTTTACGGACAGGGGAATCCTACGAGCAGTACTTC.

The chain is built from TRBV5-6 and TRBJ2-4, with D perhaps TRBD2 (6 bases). The V gene's germline CDR1 is SGHDT and CDR2 YYEEEE. Trimming pared 4 bases from V and 6 bases from J, leaving 23 bases between. This CDR3 is 17 amino acids long. The CDR3 DNA reads as TGTGCCAGCAGCCTAAGACGGGTCGGCGGGATCTCAAACATTCAGTACTTC. Amino acid sequence: CASSLRRVGGISNIQYF.

This rearrangement joins TRBV28 to TRBJ1-3; D call uncertain. V lost 1 base to trimming and J lost 0 bases, with 7 bases between them. Germline V gene data show CDR1 as MDHEN and CDR2 as SYDVKM. The CDR3 consists of 15 residues. CDR3 nucleotides: TGTGCCAGCAGTTTATTGCGGTCCTCTGGAAACACCATATATTTT. Residues: CASSLLRSSGNTIYF.

The chain employs TRBV30 and TRBJ2-7; 8 bases align to TRBD1. The CDR3 has 13 residues. Germline V gene data show CDR1 as GTSNPN and CDR2 as SVGIG (reference sequence). V trimming: 3 bases; J trimming: 5 bases; junction bases outside the gene matches: 6. The CDR3 spells CAWRGQGFDEQYF. The CDR3 coding sequence is TGTGCCTGGAGAGGACAGGGATTTGACGAGCAGTACTTC. The full variable domain, in which reference TRBV30 and TRBJ2-7 provide the parts outside the CDR3, is SQTIHQWPATLVQPVGSPLSLECTVEGTSNPNLYWYRQAAGRGLQLLFYSVGIGQISSEVPQNLSASRPQDRQFILSSKKLLLSDSGFYLCAWRGQGFDEQYFGPGTRLTVT.